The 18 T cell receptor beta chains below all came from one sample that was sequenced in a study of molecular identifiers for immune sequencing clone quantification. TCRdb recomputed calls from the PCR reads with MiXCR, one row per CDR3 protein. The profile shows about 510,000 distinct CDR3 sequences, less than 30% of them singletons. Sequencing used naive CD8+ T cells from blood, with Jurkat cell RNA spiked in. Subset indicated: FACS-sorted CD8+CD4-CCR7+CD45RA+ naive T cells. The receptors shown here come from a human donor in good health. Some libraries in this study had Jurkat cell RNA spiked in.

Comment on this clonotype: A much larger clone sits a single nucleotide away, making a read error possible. The CDR3 nucleotides are TGCGCCAGCAGCACCGACGACCAAGAGGCCCAGTACTTC. The encoded protein is CASSTDDQEAQYF. The chain has TRBV5-1 and TRBJ2-5; D unresolved. The CDR3 runs 13 residues. CDR1 and CDR2 from the germline V gene are SGHRS and YFSETQ.

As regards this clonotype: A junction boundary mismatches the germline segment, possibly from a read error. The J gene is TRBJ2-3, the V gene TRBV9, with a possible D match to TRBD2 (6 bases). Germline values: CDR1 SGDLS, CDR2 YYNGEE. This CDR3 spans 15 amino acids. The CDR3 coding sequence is TGTGCCAGCAGCGTCGTGGGGGGTAGCACAGATACGCAGGATTTT. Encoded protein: CASSVVGGSTDTQDF.

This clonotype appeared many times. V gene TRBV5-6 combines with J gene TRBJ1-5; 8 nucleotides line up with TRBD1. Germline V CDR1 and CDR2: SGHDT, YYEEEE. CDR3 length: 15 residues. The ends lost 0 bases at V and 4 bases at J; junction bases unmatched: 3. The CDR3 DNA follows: TGTGCCAGCAGCTTGGGCAGGGGGCAAAATCAGCCCCAGCATTTT. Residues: CASSLGRGQNQPQHF. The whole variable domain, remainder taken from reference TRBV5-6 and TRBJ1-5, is DAGVTQSPTHLIKTRGQQVTLRCSPKSGHDTVSWYQQALGQGPQFIFQYYEEEERQRGNFPDRFSGHQFPNYSSELNVNALLLGDSALYLCASSLGRGQNQPQHFGDGTRLSIL.

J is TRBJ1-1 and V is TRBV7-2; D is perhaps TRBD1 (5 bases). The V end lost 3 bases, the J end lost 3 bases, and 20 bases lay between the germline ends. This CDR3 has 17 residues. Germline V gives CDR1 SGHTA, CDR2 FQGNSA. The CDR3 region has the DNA TGTGCCAGCAGCTTGACAAGGGGAACCAGGACCGACACTGAAGCTTTCTTT. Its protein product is CASSLTRGTRTDTEAFF.

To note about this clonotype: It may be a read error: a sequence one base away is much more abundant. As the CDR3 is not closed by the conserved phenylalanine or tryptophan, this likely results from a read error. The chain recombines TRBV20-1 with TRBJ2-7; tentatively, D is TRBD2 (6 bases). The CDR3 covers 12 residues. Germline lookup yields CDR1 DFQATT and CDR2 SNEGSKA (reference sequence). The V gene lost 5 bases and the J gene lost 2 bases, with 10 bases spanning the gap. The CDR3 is CSARDSTYEQYI. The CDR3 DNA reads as TGCAGTGCTCGGGACTCAACCTACGAGCAGTACATC.

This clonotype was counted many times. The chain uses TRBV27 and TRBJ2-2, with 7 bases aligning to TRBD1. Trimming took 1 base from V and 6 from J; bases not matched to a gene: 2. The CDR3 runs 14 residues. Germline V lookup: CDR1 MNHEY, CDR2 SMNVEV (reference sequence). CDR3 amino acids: CASSLFRGPGELFF. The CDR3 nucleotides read TGTGCCAGCAGTTTATTTAGGGGGCCCGGGGAGCTGTTTTTT.

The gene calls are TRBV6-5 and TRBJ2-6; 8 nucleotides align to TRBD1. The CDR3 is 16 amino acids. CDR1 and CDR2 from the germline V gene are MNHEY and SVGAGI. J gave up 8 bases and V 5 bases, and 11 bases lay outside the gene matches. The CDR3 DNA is TGTGCCAGCAGTCCTGAGGACAGGGAAAGGACCAACGTCCTGACTTTC. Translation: CASSPEDRERTNVLTF.

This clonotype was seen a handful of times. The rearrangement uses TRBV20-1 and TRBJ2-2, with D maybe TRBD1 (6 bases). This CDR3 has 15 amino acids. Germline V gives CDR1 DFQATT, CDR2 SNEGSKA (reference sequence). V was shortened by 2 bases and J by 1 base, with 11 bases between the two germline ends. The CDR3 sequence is CSARFGRGNTGELFF. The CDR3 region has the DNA TGCAGTGCTAGATTTGGCAGGGGGAACACCGGGGAGCTGTTTTTT.

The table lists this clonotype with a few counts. The DNA of the CDR3 is TGTGCCAGCAGTTACTCGGGGAGCTTCACAGATACGCAGTATTTT. It is translated as CASSYSGSFTDTQYF. The V gene is TRBV6-6, the J gene TRBJ2-3, with a weak D call TRBD2 (5 bases). This CDR3 is built from 15 residues. V lost 0 bases and J 2 bases, leaving 9 bases between the germline ends. CDR1 MNHNY and CDR2 SVGAGI come from the germline V gene (reference sequence).

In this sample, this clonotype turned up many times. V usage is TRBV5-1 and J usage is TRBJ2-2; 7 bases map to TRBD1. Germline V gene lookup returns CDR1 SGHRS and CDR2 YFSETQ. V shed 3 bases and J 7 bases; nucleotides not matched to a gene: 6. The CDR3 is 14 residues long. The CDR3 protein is CASSSEQGSGELFF. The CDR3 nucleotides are TGCGCCAGCAGCTCCGAACAGGGGAGCGGGGAGCTGTTTTTT.

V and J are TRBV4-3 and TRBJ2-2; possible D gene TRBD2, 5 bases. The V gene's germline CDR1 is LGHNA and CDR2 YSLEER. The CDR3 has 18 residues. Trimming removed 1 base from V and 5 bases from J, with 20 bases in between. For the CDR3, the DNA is TGCGCCAGCAGCCAAGGGACCGACACACTGAGGGTTACCGGGGAGCTGTTTTTT. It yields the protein CASSQGTDTLRVTGELFF.

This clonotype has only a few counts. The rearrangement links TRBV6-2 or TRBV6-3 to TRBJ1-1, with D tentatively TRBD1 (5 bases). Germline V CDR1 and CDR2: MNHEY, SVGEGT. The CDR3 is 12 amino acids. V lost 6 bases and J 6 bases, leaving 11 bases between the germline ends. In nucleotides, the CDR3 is TGTGCCAGCAGACCTTTGGGGCCTGAAGCTTTCTTT. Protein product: CASRPLGPEAFF.

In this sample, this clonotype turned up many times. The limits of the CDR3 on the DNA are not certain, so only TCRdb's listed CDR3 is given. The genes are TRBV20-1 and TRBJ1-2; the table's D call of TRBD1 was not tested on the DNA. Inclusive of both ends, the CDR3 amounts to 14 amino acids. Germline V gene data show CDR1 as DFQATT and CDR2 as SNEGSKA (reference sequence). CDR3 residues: CSARNSGQYFGYTF.

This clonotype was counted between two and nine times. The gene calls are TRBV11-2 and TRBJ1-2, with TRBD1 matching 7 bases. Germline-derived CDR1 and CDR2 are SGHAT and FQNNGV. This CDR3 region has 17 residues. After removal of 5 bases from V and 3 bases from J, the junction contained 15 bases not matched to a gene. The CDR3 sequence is CASSQSTGYNLDYGYTF. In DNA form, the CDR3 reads TGTGCCAGCAGCCAATCGACAGGGTATAATTTAGACTATGGCTACACCTTC.

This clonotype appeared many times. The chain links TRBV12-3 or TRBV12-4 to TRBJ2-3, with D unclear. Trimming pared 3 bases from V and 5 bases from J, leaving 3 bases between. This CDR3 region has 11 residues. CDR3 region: CASSLVDTQYF. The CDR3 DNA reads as TGTGCCAGCAGTTTGGTAGATACGCAGTATTTT.

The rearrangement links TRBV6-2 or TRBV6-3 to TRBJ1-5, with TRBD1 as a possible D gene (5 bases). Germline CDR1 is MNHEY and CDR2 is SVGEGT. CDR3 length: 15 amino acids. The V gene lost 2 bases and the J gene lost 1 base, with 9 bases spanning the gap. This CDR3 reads CASSYGGTSNQPQHF. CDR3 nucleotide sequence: TGTGCCAGCAGTTACGGGGGAACGAGCAATCAGCCCCAGCATTTT.

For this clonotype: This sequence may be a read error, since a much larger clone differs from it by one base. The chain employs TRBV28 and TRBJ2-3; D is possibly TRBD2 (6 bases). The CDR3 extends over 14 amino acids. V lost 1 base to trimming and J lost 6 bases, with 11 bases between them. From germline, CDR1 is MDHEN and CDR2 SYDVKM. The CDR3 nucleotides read TGTGCCAGCAGTTTATCCGAAGGAGGGGATACGCAGTATTTT. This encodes CASSLSEGGDTQYF.

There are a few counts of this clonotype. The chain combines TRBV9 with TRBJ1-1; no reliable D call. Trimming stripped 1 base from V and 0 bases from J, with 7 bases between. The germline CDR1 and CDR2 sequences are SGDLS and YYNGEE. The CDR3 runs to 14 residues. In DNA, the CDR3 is TGTGCCAGCAGCGTAAATTCAGTGAACACTGAAGCTTTCTTT. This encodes CASSVNSVNTEAFF.